The sequence of this T cell receptor beta chain was determined in a study of CD8 T cells in Susac syndrome. Sequencing of TCR beta covered CD8+ and CD4+ T cells obtained from blood. TEMRA cells were FACS-enriched, unlike CD8+ and CD4+ T cells, which were negatively isolated. The table lists this clonotype with a count of one. Random hexamers served to reverse transcribe roughly 0.5 to 1 ug RNA. From the immunoSEQ multiplex PCR reads, TCRdb called clonotypes with MiXCR, one entry per CDR3 protein. The repertoire holds about 440,000 distinct CDR3 sequences, with approximately 89% as singletons. CDR3 length: 18 residues. Germline trimming cut 0 bases from V and 5 bases from J; bases unmatched to any gene: 13. Germline-derived CDR1 and CDR2 are LGHDT and YNNKEL (reference sequence).

The specimen sequenced was CD8+ T cells from PBMCs. This TCR was recovered from a human donor with multiple sclerosis. The chain employs TRBV3-1 and TRBJ2-1; TRBD2 aligns across 7 bases. The CDR3 here is CASSQESRLWEGDNEQFF. CDR3 nucleotide sequence: TGTGCCAGCAGCCAAGAGTCTCGGTTGTGGGAGGGTGACAATGAGCAGTTCTTC.